These 6 T cell receptor beta chains came from one sample sequenced in a study of technical replicates of blood from a few donors. Libraries were prepared by immunoSEQ multiplex PCR; TCRdb keeps only in-frame clonotypes and omits some of them. The sample contains roughly 100,000 clones, around 96% of which appear only once. The source material was T cells isolated from PBMCs. The receptor source for this set is a human donor in good health.

The chain employs TRBV5-1 and TRBJ2-6; 7 bases agree with TRBD1. From germline, CDR1 is SGHRS and CDR2 YFSETQ. The CDR3 covers 18 residues. With V trimmed by 2 bases and J by 0 bases, 8 bases remained unmatched. CDR3 nucleotides: TGCGCCAGCAGCTTTGAAGGACAGGTATTCTCTGGGGCCAACGTCCTGACTTTC. The encoded protein is CASSFEGQVFSGANVLTF.

The chain links TRBV28 to TRBJ1-1, with D maybe TRBD1 (5 bases). Trimming stripped 5 bases from V and 4 bases from J, with 17 bases between. Germline CDR1 reads MDHEN; CDR2 reads SYDVKM. The CDR3 is made up of 15 amino acids. CDR3 nucleotides: TGTGCCAGCAGTCGGGCAGGGTCTCGGAGCACTGAAGCTTTCTTT. Encoded protein: CASSRAGSRSTEAFF.

This chain uses TRBV9 with TRBJ2-2; D is uncertain. The germline V gene encodes CDR1 SGDLS and CDR2 YYNGEE. Trimming took off 1 base at V and 2 bases at J, with 6 bases between the two ends. This CDR3 has 14 residues. CDR3 coding DNA: TGTGCCAGCAGCGTACTATTTAACACCGGGGAGCTGTTTTTT. Its protein is CASSVLFNTGELFF.

The chain employs TRBV10-1 and TRBJ2-7; 8 bases line up with TRBD2. The length of the CDR3 is 14 residues. Germline loops: CDR1 WNHNN, CDR2 SYGVQD (reference sequence). J gave up 5 bases and V 6 bases, and 9 bases lay outside the gene matches. CDR3 sequence: CASSDGTRLDEQYF. The DNA for the CDR3 is TGCGCCAGCAGCGACGGGACTAGGTTGGACGAGCAGTACTTC.

The chain carries TRBV28 and TRBJ2-3; 7 positions agree with TRBD1. The ends lost 10 bases at V and 0 bases at J; junction bases unmatched: 4. Germline-derived CDR1 and CDR2 are MDHEN and SYDVKM. The CDR3 runs 13 residues. CDR3: CAIEGGSTDTQYF. The CDR3 DNA reads as TGTGCCATTGAAGGGGGCAGCACAGATACGCAGTATTTT.

The CDR3 loop reads CASSPDPPGQEDYGYTF. The CDR3 coding sequence is TGTGCCAGCAGCCCTGACCCGCCGGGACAGGAGGACTATGGCTACACCTTC. The chain uses TRBV5-5 and TRBJ1-2; 8 bases agree with TRBD1. This CDR3 spans 17 amino acids. The V and J ends lost 4 bases and 3 bases, in that order; junction bases with no gene match: 14. The germline V gene encodes CDR1 SGHKS and CDR2 YYEKEE (reference sequence).